What follows are 9 T cell receptor beta chains derived from one specimen sequenced in a study of cytomegalovirus exposure and HLA in healthy donors. Use of 60 Vbeta and 13 Jbeta primers characterized the PCR. The method was immunoSEQ multiplex PCR; TCRdb's version includes in-frame clones alone and lacks a portion of them. The sample holds more than 95,000 clones, under 85% seen once. The sample taken for sequencing was PBMCs. All receptors derive from a woman aged 35 to 49 in good health and CMV-seropositive.

This chain connects TRBV5-1 to TRBJ2-2; D is undetermined. In germline, CDR1 is SGHRS, CDR2 YFSETQ. CDR3 length: 15 amino acids. V was cut by 4 bases and J by 1 base, with 11 bases left in between. This CDR3 reads CASSRLARNTGELFF. The CDR3, as DNA: TGCGCCAGCAGCCGCTTGGCCAGGAACACCGGGGAGCTGTTTTTT.

The chain joins TRBV19 to TRBJ2-1, with 14 bases matching TRBD2. CDR1 and CDR2 from the germline V gene are LNHDA and SQIVND (reference sequence). The CDR3 runs to 18 residues. With 4 bases clipped from V and 7 bases from J, the junction kept 12 bases outside the gene matches. The CDR3 spells CASSTQTSGRAGSNEQFF. The CDR3 bases are TGTGCCAGTAGTACCCAGACTAGCGGGAGGGCCGGTAGTAATGAGCAGTTCTTC.

This sequence joins TRBV6-5 and TRBJ1-1, with D unresolved. There are 12 residues in the CDR3. In germline, CDR1 is MNHEY, CDR2 SVGAGI. V gave up 2 bases and J gave up 4 bases, with 5 bases separating them. This CDR3 is CASSYAGTEAFF. Written as DNA, the CDR3 is TGTGCCAGCAGTTACGCCGGCACTGAAGCTTTCTTT.

DNA for the CDR3: TGTGCCAGCAGCCCGGGGGGACTCAATCAGCCCCAGCATTTT. The encoded protein is CASSPGGLNQPQHF. The chain has TRBV7-8 and TRBJ1-5, with TRBD1 as a possible D gene (5 bases). V was shortened by 5 bases and J by 3 bases, with 11 bases between the two germline ends. This CDR3 has 14 amino acids. Germline-derived CDR1 and CDR2 are SGHVS and FQNEAQ.

The chain joins TRBV2 to TRBJ2-2, with TRBD2 identical over 7 bases. The CDR3 loop spans 14 amino acids. Looked up from germline, CDR1 is SNHLY and CDR2 is FYNNEI. The junction had 4 bases not matched to a gene; V was cut back by 9 bases and J by 0 bases. CDR3 sequence (DNA): TGTGCCAGAGAGCGGGACCCGAACACCGGGGAGCTGTTTTTT. Translation gives CARERDPNTGELFF.

In this sample, this clone turned up once. The genes are TRBV9 and TRBJ2-5; 7 positions agree with TRBD1. CDR1 is SGDLS and CDR2 is YYNGEE in the germline V gene. The CDR3 runs to 14 residues. With 4 bases clipped from V and 5 bases from J, the junction kept 8 bases outside the gene matches. The CDR3 here is CASSKGQTGETQYF. CDR3 nucleotide sequence: TGTGCCAGCAGCAAGGGACAGACGGGGGAGACCCAGTACTTC.

This clone showed up just once. The chain uses TRBV28 and TRBJ2-7, with 12 bases matching TRBD1. The V segment lost 7 bases and the J segment 5 bases; nucleotides outside the gene matches: 6. The CDR3 contains 14 residues. Germline assignment: CDR1 MDHEN and CDR2 SYDVKM. The CDR3 DNA sequence: TGTGCCAGCACCCCCGGGACAGGGGGCAACGAGCAGTACTTC. Its protein is CASTPGTGGNEQYF. Variable domain in full (rest from reference TRBV28 and TRBJ2-7): DVKVTQSSRYLVKRTGEKVFLECVQDMDHENMFWYRQDPGLGLRLIYFSYDVKMKEKGDIPEGYSVSREKKERFSLILESASTNQTSMYLCASTPGTGGNEQYFGPGTRLTVT.

The V and J genes are TRBV4-1 and TRBJ2-4, with a weak D call TRBD1 (7 bases). The CDR3 extends over 17 amino acids. Germline CDR1 MGHRA, CDR2 YSYEKL. V lost 4 bases and J 3 bases, leaving 19 bases between the germline ends. The CDR3 sequence: CASSPFNRGGDKNIQYF. DNA for the CDR3: TGCGCCAGCAGCCCATTCAACAGGGGAGGAGACAAAAACATTCAGTACTTC.

The V call is TRBV21-1, the J call TRBJ2-1; the DNA was not used to check the table's D call, TRBD1. TRBV21-1 is designated a pseudogene. The CDR3 runs 15 residues. The CDR3 DNA reads TGTGCCAGCAGCCTCCGGGACAATCGGTACAATGAGCAGTTCTTC. Amino acids: CASSLRDNRYNEQFF.